Presented here are 18 T cell receptor beta chains from one specimen sequenced in a study of Graves' ophthalmopathy and Graves' hyperthyroidism. Amplified TCR beta CDR3 regions were obtained using RNA transcripts as template. HTBI primers primed a first-round RT-PCR, and a second-round multiplex PCR followed. One entry per CDR3 protein results from TCRdb running MiXCR on the multiplex PCR reads. This table holds hundreds of thousands of distinct CDR3 sequences, less than 55% found once. The sequencing input was peripheral blood. The source of these receptors is an adult man with Graves' ophthalmopathy.

The chain uses TRBV29-1 and TRBJ2-5; TRBD1 agrees at 8 bases. V gave up 7 bases and J gave up 5 bases; unmatched junction bases: 6. There are 12 residues in the CDR3. Germline V gene lookup returns CDR1 SQVTM and CDR2 ANQGSEA. The CDR3 DNA sequence: TGCAGCGGCGACACAGGGGGGGAGACCCAGTACTTC. It translates to CSGDTGGETQYF.

This chain uses TRBV10-3 with TRBJ2-2; a weak D match, TRBD2 (7 bases). The CDR3 covers 15 residues. The germline V gene has CDR1 ENHRY and CDR2 SYGVKD. The CDR3 nucleotides are TGTGCATTAGGGGGGGACCAAAAGAACACCGGGGAGCTGTTTTTT. As protein: CALGGDQKNTGELFF.

The chain employs TRBV12-3 or TRBV12-4 and TRBJ1-2; TRBD1 aligns across 8 bases. The CDR3 has 13 residues. V lost 4 bases and J lost 5; bases outside the gene matches: 3. CDR3 region: CASSYRGGYGYTF. The CDR3 DNA sequence: TGTGCCAGCAGTTACAGGGGGGGTTATGGCTACACCTTC.

The rearrangement links TRBV6-1 to TRBJ1-2; 9 nucleotides agree with TRBD1. The V and J ends lost 5 bases and 5 bases, in that order; junction bases with no gene match: 9. From germline, CDR1 is MNHNS and CDR2 SASEGT. This CDR3 region has 15 residues. CDR3 region: CASSLIQGARYGYTF. The CDR3 DNA reads TGTGCCAGCAGTCTAATACAGGGGGCGAGGTATGGCTACACCTTC.

This clonotype was picked up a small number of times. V usage is TRBV5-8 and J usage is TRBJ2-2; 9 bases are shared with TRBD1. V lost 4 bases to trimming and J lost 7 bases; unmatched junction nucleotides: 11. CDR3 length: 16 residues. Looked up from germline, CDR1 is SGHTS and CDR2 is YDEGEE. The CDR3 spells CASSIWTGAGDGELFF. As DNA, the CDR3 is TGTGCCAGCAGCATCTGGACAGGGGCTGGGGACGGGGAGCTGTTTTTT.

This clonotype appeared a single time. This chain uses TRBV9 with TRBJ2-6; D is undetermined. Trimming left V 4 bases short and J 4 bases short, with 27 bases between. The CDR3 loop spans 20 amino acids. Germline assignment: CDR1 SGDLS and CDR2 YYNGEE. The CDR3 DNA sequence: TGTGCCAGCAGCAAACAATCTTGGACGGAGAAAGAGACCGGGGCCAACGTCCTGACTTTC. Residues: CASSKQSWTEKETGANVLTF.

There are a few counts of this clonotype. V gene TRBV3-1 combines with J gene TRBJ1-2; D call uncertain. CDR1 LGHDT and CDR2 YNNKEL come from the germline V gene (reference sequence). The CDR3 spans 11 residues. Trimming took 6 bases from V and 4 from J, leaving 6 bases between them. CDR3 nucleotide sequence: TGTGCCAGCAGTCAGAGCTATGGCTACACCTTC. As protein: CASSQSYGYTF. Looking up the rest from reference TRBV3-1 and TRBJ1-2 gives the full variable domain: DTAVSQTPKYLVTQMGNDKSIKCEQNLGHDTMYWYKQDSKKFLKIMFSYNNKELIINETVPNRFSPKSPDKAHLNLHINSLELGDSAVYFCASSQSYGYTFGSGTRLTVV.

This clonotype was detected only a few times. The chain combines TRBV7-9 with TRBJ2-5; D call uncertain. The CDR3 length is 15 residues. Germline V gives CDR1 SEHNR, CDR2 FQNEAQ (reference sequence). Between the trimmed V and J ends, which lost 5 bases and 4 bases, there was a span of 17 bases. CDR3 region: CASSAPDLDAETQYF. The CDR3 nucleotides are TGTGCCAGCAGCGCGCCCGACTTGGACGCAGAGACCCAGTACTTC.

There are a few counts of this clonotype. V is TRBV29-1 and J is TRBJ2-2; D assignment may be TRBD1 or TRBD2 (6 bases each). The V end lost 4 bases, the J end lost 6 bases, and 15 bases lay between the germline ends. The germline CDR1 and CDR2 sequences are SQVTM and ANQGSEA. CDR3 length equals 14 residues. The CDR3 here is CSVVVRGRAGELFF. In DNA form, the CDR3 reads TGCAGCGTTGTAGTACGGGGGCGCGCCGGGGAGCTGTTTTTT.

This clonotype occurred once. A much more abundant neighbour one base away suggests this may be a read error. In this CDR3 the conserved last residue, phenylalanine or tryptophan, is missing, so a read error is likely. V is TRBV5-1 and J is TRBJ1-1, with 10 positions matching TRBD1. The CDR3 is 14 amino acids. Germline V gene lookup returns CDR1 SGHRS and CDR2 YFSETQ. The J segment lost 0 bases and the V segment lost 5 bases, leaving 1 base of the junction unmatched. CDR3 sequence (DNA): TGCGCCAGCAGGACAGGGGGCATGAACACTGAAGCTTTCCTT. This sequence encodes CASRTGGMNTEAFL.

V and J are TRBV28 and TRBJ2-5; tentatively, D is TRBD1 (6 bases). The germline gives CDR1 MDHEN, CDR2 SYDVKM. CDR3 length: 14 residues. V was clipped by 8 bases and J by 5 bases, with 18 bases between them. CDR3 sequence (DNA): TGTGCCAGCTTAACCGATGGACAGTGGGAGACCCAGTACTTC. Its protein is CASLTDGQWETQYF.

Here the CDR3 DNA reads TGCGCCAGCAGCCCACCCGGGACGAGAAGTACTGAAGCTTTCTTT. Its translation: CASSPPGTRSTEAFF. J is TRBJ1-1 and V is TRBV4-1, with D possibly being TRBD1 (5 bases). In germline, CDR1 is MGHRA, CDR2 YSYEKL. V dropped 4 bases and J dropped 5 bases, with 17 bases sitting between them. This CDR3 has 15 residues.

J is TRBJ2-2 and V is TRBV10-3, with 14 nucleotides matching TRBD2. The trim removed 3 bases at V and 5 bases at J, leaving 2 bases unmatched. The CDR3 length is 16 residues. The V gene's germline CDR1 is ENHRY and CDR2 SYGVKD. The CDR3 coding sequence is TGTGCCATCAGTGACCGACTAGCGGGAGGGACCGGGGAGCTGTTTTTT. It encodes CAISDRLAGGTGELFF.

The V and J genes are TRBV30 and TRBJ1-2; D unresolved. CDR1 is GTSNPN, CDR2 SVGIG, per germline (reference sequence). Trimming shortened V by 5 bases and J by 4 bases, and 14 bases separated the two germline ends. This CDR3 comprises 13 residues. The CDR3 sequence: CAWARDPLYGYTF. The CDR3 DNA follows: TGTGCCTGGGCGCGGGATCCGCTCTATGGCTACACCTTC.

This chain joins TRBV24-1 and TRBJ2-7; D may be TRBD2 (5 bases). Judging by the DNA end, TRBJ2-5 fits better; the J call may be wrong. The CDR3 covers 16 residues. The germline V gene encodes CDR1 KGHDR and CDR2 SFDVKD. Here the CDR3 DNA reads TGTGCCACCGGCGCCCTTGAGTCCGGGGTGGTCGCGACCCAGTACTTC. It translates to CATGALESGVVATQYF.

This clonotype was recorded at least ten times. The chain uses TRBV5-8 and TRBJ1-2; D is undetermined. The germline V gene has CDR1 SGHTS and CDR2 YDEGEE. The CDR3 runs 15 residues. V was clipped by 0 bases and J by 0 bases, with 9 bases between them. The CDR3 is CASSLDRQANYGYTF. The CDR3 DNA sequence: TGTGCCAGCAGCTTGGACAGACAAGCTAACTATGGCTACACCTTC.

V is TRBV25-1 and J is TRBJ1-2; no definite D call. V lost 0 bases to trimming and J lost 3 bases, with 11 bases between them. Germline lookup yields CDR1 MGHDK and CDR2 SYGVNS. The CDR3 loop spans 15 amino acids. The CDR3 spells CASSEYAEGYYGYTF. The CDR3 region has the DNA TGTGCCAGCAGTGAATACGCCGAGGGCTACTATGGCTACACCTTC.

The chain combines TRBV7-3 with TRBJ1-5; 7 nucleotides align to TRBD1. The CDR3 runs to 15 residues. Germline V gene sequence: CDR1 SGHTA, CDR2 FQGTGA. V lost 4 bases and J lost 6; bases outside the gene matches: 9. The CDR3 loop is CASSSIHRGGQPQHF. The CDR3 DNA reads as TGTGCCAGCAGCTCCATTCACAGGGGCGGTCAGCCCCAGCATTTT. The full variable domain, its missing parts supplied by reference TRBV7-3 and TRBJ1-5, is GAGVSQTPSNKVTEKGKYVELRCDPISGHTALYWYRQSLGQGPEFLIYFQGTGAADDSGLPNDRFFAVRPEGSVSTLKIQRTERGDSAVYLCASSSIHRGGQPQHFGDGTRLSIL.